This TCR beta chain was identified in a study of control samples from healthy donors and cancer patients. Only in-frame clones appear in the TCRdb table, and some are missing; sequencing was by immunoSEQ multiplex PCR. The sample holds some 71,000 clones, 89% seen once. With 1 base removed from V and 10 bases from J, the gap between germline ends came to 11 bases. The CDR3 is 13 residues long. Germline CDR1 is LGHDT and CDR2 is YNNKEL (reference sequence). Specimen: PBMCs. The TCR was taken from a man between 60 and 75 years old with lung cancer. The gene calls are TRBV3-1 (or the pseudogene TRBV3-2) and TRBJ2-1, with D maybe TRBD2 (5 bases). CDR3 loop: CASSQVGEREQFF. In DNA, the CDR3 is TGTGCCAGCAGCCAAGTCGGGGAACGGGAGCAGTTCTTC.